Below, 9 T cell receptor beta chains from the same sample are listed, as sequenced in a study of shared clonotypes between healthy human individuals (dated by TCRdb to 2020 to 2021). CD8 naive samples were obtained by positive selection for CCR7 among CD45RO-negative cells, yielding a CD45RA+CCR7+ population from which TemRA cells were excluded. Libraries came from the immunoSEQ multiplex PCR assay. TCRdb mirrors the immuneACCESS table, restricted to in-frame sequences. Some clones are absent from its copies; in checked studies, under half trace to an unresolved V gene, and the reason for the others is unknown. The sample data list under 2,000,000 clones, and about 95% of these were observed just once. Roughly 1.2% of the sample rests with the top ten. The sequencing sample was made of naive CD8+ T cells sorted from blood. The cell subset or site label corresponds to: CD45RA+CCR7+. Source of these receptors: a man younger than 35 in good health.

The chain couples TRBV5-4 to TRBJ2-5; no reliable D call. Trimming took off 5 bases at V and 0 bases at J, with 8 bases between the two ends. CDR1 is SGHNT, CDR2 YYREEE, per germline (reference sequence). The CDR3 is 13 residues long. Here the CDR3 DNA reads TGTGCCAGCAGTCTATATTACCAAGAGACCCAGTACTTC. It codes for CASSLYYQETQYF.

Only one count was recorded for this clone. The V call is TRBV4-3, the J call TRBJ2-3; a weak D match, TRBD2 (6 bases). V dropped 4 bases and J dropped 1 base, with 15 bases sitting between them. Per germline, CDR1 LGHNA and CDR2 YSLEER. The CDR3 has 16 residues. Here the CDR3 reads CASSPSGGMGTDTQYF. In DNA form, the CDR3 reads TGCGCCAGCAGCCCTAGTGGGGGGATGGGCACAGATACGCAGTATTTT.

The chain has TRBV7-3 and TRBJ2-1; the D gene is possibly TRBD1 (6 bases). The CDR3 is 13 residues long. Germline assignment: CDR1 SGHTA and CDR2 FQGTGA. The CDR3 DNA follows: TGTGCATCCGGGACACCACTCTACAATGAGCAGTTCTTC. It codes for CASGTPLYNEQFF. Complete variable domain (other parts from reference TRBV7-3 and TRBJ2-1): GAGVSQTPSNKVTEKGKYVELRCDPISGHTALYWYRQSLGQGPEFLIYFQGTGAADDSGLPNDRFFAVRPEGSVSTLKIQRTERGDSAVYLCASGTPLYNEQFFGPGTRLTVL.

The rearrangement uses TRBV7-9 and TRBJ2-7, with 8 positions matching TRBD2. The V gene end was trimmed by 4 bases and the J gene end by 2 bases; junction bases not matched to a gene: 4. Germline CDR1 reads SEHNR; CDR2 reads FQNEAQ (reference sequence). The CDR3 is 14 amino acids. CDR3 loop: CASSWGGRPYEQYF. The CDR3 DNA follows: TGTGCCAGCAGCTGGGGCGGGAGGCCCTACGAGCAGTACTTC.

The genes are TRBV6-1 and TRBJ2-7; D might be TRBD2 (7 bases). CDR3 length: 15 amino acids. Germline V gene sequence: CDR1 MNHNS, CDR2 SASEGT. Trimming cost V 1 base and J 9 bases, with 19 bases left between them. Here the CDR3 DNA reads TGTGCCAGCAGTGAAGGGGGGGGGCCGGTGCGTGTGCAGTACTTC. This codes for CASSEGGGPVRVQYF.

A single count supports this clone. The chain joins TRBV5-1 to TRBJ1-1; 11 bases align to TRBD1. The CDR3 length is 16 residues. The germline V gene has CDR1 SGHRS and CDR2 YFSETQ. V trimming: 2 bases; J trimming: 6 bases; junction bases outside the gene matches: 9. The CDR3 nucleotides are TGCGCCAGCAGCTTATCCGGGACAGGGGGGAAGGCTGAAGCTTTCTTT. It is translated as CASSLSGTGGKAEAFF.

This CDR3 reads CASSAVGGLQETQYF. The CDR3 nucleotides are TGCGCCAGCAGTGCGGTCGGGGGACTCCAAGAGACCCAGTACTTC. The chain combines TRBV10-2 with TRBJ2-5, with D possibly TRBD2 on 6 matching bases. The CDR3 sequence is 15 residues long. With 4 bases removed from V and 1 base from J, the gap between germline ends came to 13 bases. Germline loops: CDR1 WSHSY, CDR2 SAAADI.

The chain employs TRBV28 and TRBJ2-3, with D tentatively TRBD2 (7 bases). The CDR3 is 15 amino acids. V was cut by 8 bases and J by 5 bases, with 20 bases left in between. CDR1 and CDR2 from the germline V gene are MDHEN and SYDVKM. CDR3 nucleotide sequence: TGTGCCAGCGCGAGTCCGGGGGGCCTGGAAGATACGCAGTATTTT. It is translated as CASASPGGLEDTQYF.

Turning to this clone: Other DNA variants within this sample encode the same CDR3. The rearrangement links TRBV30 to TRBJ2-1, with no clear D. Germline V gene lookup returns CDR1 GTSNPN and CDR2 SVGIG (reference sequence). The ends were cut back, 0 bases at V and 7 bases at J, with 4 bases in the middle. CDR3 length equals 11 residues. The CDR3 region is CAWSVINEQFF. The CDR3 bases are TGTGCCTGGAGTGTCATAAATGAGCAGTTCTTC.